Below are 25 T cell receptor beta chains sequenced from a single sample in a study of cytomegalovirus exposure and HLA in healthy donors (dated by TCRdb to the late 2010s). The library was built by means of the immunoSEQ multiplex PCR assay. A mixture of 60 forward primers for TCR Vbeta segments and 13 reverse primers for TCR Jbeta segments was used in the multiplex PCR. Imported from immuneACCESS, the table was reduced by TCRdb to in-frame sequences with V and J called. These copies leave out some clones; in studies compared against another copy, an unresolved V gene accounts for under half, and the cause of the remainder is not known. For this sample the table gives 110,000 to 150,000 clones, of which around a tenth were detected only once. Approximately 2% of the sample is in the top ten clones. The sample taken for sequencing was PBMCs. These receptors were collected from a male donor in good health and CMV-seronegative.

V is TRBV7-2 and J is TRBJ1-1; 7 nucleotides match TRBD1. Germline V gene data show CDR1 as SGHTA and CDR2 as FQGNSA. CDR3 length: 12 amino acids. V shed 5 bases, J shed 8 bases, and the junction held 5 bases outside the gene matches. The CDR3 spells CASSPVTGEAFF. The CDR3 DNA is TGTGCCAGCAGCCCAGTGACAGGGGAAGCTTTCTTT.

This clone was seen a handful of times. This chain uses TRBV2 with TRBJ1-1, with TRBD1 identical over 7 bases. Losses at the gene ends were 4 bases for V and 0 bases for J; bases not matched to a gene: 5. Germline loops: CDR1 SNHLY, CDR2 FYNNEI. The CDR3 covers 15 residues. The CDR3 is CASSATGFLNTEAFF. The DNA of the CDR3 is TGTGCCAGCAGTGCGACAGGGTTCTTGAACACTGAAGCTTTCTTT. The full variable domain, in which reference TRBV2 and TRBJ1-1 provide the parts outside the CDR3, is EPEVTQTPSHQVTQMGQEVILRCVPISNHLYFYWYRQILGQKVEFLVSFYNNEISEKSEIFDDQFSVERPDGSNFTLKIRSTKLEDSAMYFCASSATGFLNTEAFFGQGTRLTVV.

This clone was seen more than once but under ten times. The genes are TRBV5-8 and TRBJ2-1; a possible D gene is TRBD1 (6 bases). This CDR3 comprises 17 residues. V dropped 4 bases and J dropped 5 bases, with 22 bases sitting between them. Germline V lookup: CDR1 SGHTS, CDR2 YDEGEE. The CDR3 DNA reads TGTGCCAGCAGCAAGTCTCGGGTCACCGAGGGGGACAATGAGCAGTTCTTC. It codes for CASSKSRVTEGDNEQFF.

This chain links TRBV7-2 with TRBJ2-7; 7 bases fit TRBD1. This CDR3 is 14 amino acids long. Germline CDR1 is SGHTA and CDR2 is FQGNSA. Losses at the gene ends were 5 bases for V and 3 bases for J; bases not matched to a gene: 7. For the CDR3, the DNA is TGTGCCAGCAGCCATACAGGGGTTAACTACGAGCAGTACTTC. Its protein product is CASSHTGVNYEQYF. Complete variable domain (other parts from reference TRBV7-2 and TRBJ2-7): GAGVSQSPSNKVTEKGKDVELRCDPISGHTALYWYRQSLGQGLEFLIYFQGNSAPDKSGLPSDRFSAERTGGSVSTLTIQRTQQEDSAVYLCASSHTGVNYEQYFGPGTRLTVT.

The table lists this clone with a count of one. This chain uses TRBV9 with TRBJ2-7; possibly TRBD2 for D (7 bases). CDR3 size: 17 residues. Germline loops: CDR1 SGDLS, CDR2 YYNGEE. V was pared by 0 bases and J by 5 bases, with 21 bases between. The DNA for the CDR3 is TGTGCCAGCAGCGTAGCGGGCGGGGGCCCCGCCAGGGACGAGCAGTACTTC. Translated, it gives CASSVAGGGPARDEQYF.

The V gene is TRBV7-2, the J gene TRBJ1-1; 10 positions agree with TRBD1. V trimming: 0 bases; J trimming: 4 bases; junction bases outside the gene matches: 2. Per germline, CDR1 SGHTA and CDR2 FQGNSA. CDR3 size: 15 residues. The CDR3 is CASSLAGTGATEAFF. In nucleotides, the CDR3 is TGTGCCAGCAGCTTAGCGGGGACAGGGGCCACTGAAGCTTTCTTT. The variable domain in full, completed from reference TRBV7-2 and TRBJ1-1, reads GAGVSQSPSNKVTEKGKDVELRCDPISGHTALYWYRQSLGQGLEFLIYFQGNSAPDKSGLPSDRFSAERTGGSVSTLTIQRTQQEDSAVYLCASSLAGTGATEAFFGQGTRLTVV.

V usage is TRBV9 and J usage is TRBJ2-3, with a tentative D call TRBD2 (6 bases). The CDR3 is 16 amino acids. V lost 0 bases, J lost 3 bases, and 14 bases lay in between. Germline CDR1 SGDLS, CDR2 YYNGEE. The CDR3, as DNA: TGTGCCAGCAGCGTAGAAGGGACTGGTTTTACAGATACGCAGTATTTT. Translated: CASSVEGTGFTDTQYF.

The CDR3, as DNA: TGTGCCAGCAGCGCCCCCGTGGGGACAGGGAGCCACGAGCAGTACTTC. Its protein product is CASSAPVGTGSHEQYF. The chain combines TRBV5-4 with TRBJ2-7; 9 nucleotides line up with TRBD1. Germline-derived CDR1 and CDR2 are SGHNT and YYREEE (reference sequence). V gave up 4 bases and J gave up 5 bases; unmatched junction bases: 13. The CDR3 is 16 residues long.

J is TRBJ2-2 and V is TRBV5-5; 7 bases agree with TRBD2. V shed 3 bases and J 7 bases; nucleotides not matched to a gene: 12. The CDR3 is 16 amino acids. Germline loops: CDR1 SGHKS, CDR2 YYEKEE (reference sequence). This CDR3 is CASSSIGGGHGGELFF. The CDR3 nucleotides read TGTGCCAGCAGCTCCATTGGGGGAGGGCACGGCGGGGAGCTGTTTTTT.

CDR3 in DNA: TGCAGCGTTAGGATTGGAGGCGATGGCTACACCTTC. Its protein product is CSVRIGGDGYTF. V usage is TRBV29-1 and J usage is TRBJ1-2; no clear D. V was shortened by 5 bases and J by 6 bases, with 13 bases between the two germline ends. Germline loops: CDR1 SQVTM, CDR2 ANQGSEA. This CDR3 comprises 12 residues.

Only a few counts were recorded for this clone. The V gene is TRBV14, the J gene TRBJ1-2, with D uncertain. With 1 base removed from V and 2 bases from J, the gap between germline ends came to 5 bases. This CDR3 comprises 13 residues. Germline V gene sequence: CDR1 SGHDN, CDR2 FVKESK. CDR3 region: CASSQGANYGYTF. CDR3 coding DNA: TGTGCCAGCAGCCAAGGGGCCAACTATGGCTACACCTTC.

This chain joins TRBV5-1 and TRBJ1-1; a weak D match, TRBD1 (6 bases). V lost 0 bases and J lost 5, with 20 bases in between. Germline V CDR1 and CDR2: SGHRS, YFSETQ. The CDR3 consists of 17 residues. As DNA, the CDR3 is TGCGCCAGCAGCTTGGTCAACAGGGAAGCGGGGGGGACTGAAGCTTTCTTT. It encodes CASSLVNREAGGTEAFF.

This clone was observed a few times. V is TRBV29-1 and J is TRBJ2-7; 9 bases map to TRBD2. The CDR3 is 13 residues long. The trim removed 5 bases at V and 1 base at J, leaving 3 bases unmatched. Germline CDR1 reads SQVTM; CDR2 reads ANQGSEA. The CDR3 coding sequence is TGCAGCGTTCGACTAGCGGAGTCCTACGAGCAGTACTTC. Its protein is CSVRLAESYEQYF.

The rearrangement links TRBV6-5 to TRBJ2-3, with a tentative D call TRBD2 (6 bases). V was trimmed by 0 bases and J by 4 bases, leaving 8 bases between them. The germline V gene has CDR1 MNHEY and CDR2 SVGAGI. This CDR3 contains 14 residues. The DNA for the CDR3 is TGTGCCAGCAGTTACTCATTAGCGGCAGATACGCAGTATTTT. It encodes CASSYSLAADTQYF.

The genes are TRBV9 and TRBJ2-5; TRBD2 aligns across 12 bases. Unmatched junction bases numbered 3, after V lost 2 bases and J lost 4 bases. The CDR3 sequence is 15 residues long. The V gene's germline CDR1 is SGDLS and CDR2 YYNGEE. CDR3 amino acids: CASSVELAGGETQYF. CDR3 DNA: TGTGCCAGCAGCGTGGAACTAGCGGGGGGAGAGACCCAGTACTTC.

The chain's CDR3 is CAISGPGLASTDTQYF. For the CDR3, the DNA is TGTGCCATCAGCGGACCCGGACTAGCTAGCACAGATACGCAGTATTTT. This rearrangement joins TRBV10-3 to TRBJ2-3, with 8 bases aligning to TRBD2. V shed 6 bases, J shed 0 bases, and the junction held 8 bases outside the gene matches. The length of the CDR3 is 16 residues. In germline, CDR1 is ENHRY, CDR2 SYGVKD.

The chain couples TRBV19 to TRBJ2-3, with 10 bases aligning to TRBD1. Trimming at V came to 2 bases and at J to 6 bases, leaving 14 bases not matched to a gene. The CDR3 loop spans 18 amino acids. Germline loops: CDR1 LNHDA, CDR2 SQIVND (reference sequence). CDR3 sequence: CASSIPGQGVELPDTQYF. The CDR3 nucleotides are TGTGCCAGTAGTATACCCGGACAGGGGGTAGAGCTTCCCGATACGCAGTATTTT. Complete variable domain (other parts from reference TRBV19 and TRBJ2-3): DGGITQSPKYLFRKEGQNVTLSCEQNLNHDAMYWYRQDPGQGLRLIYYSQIVNDFQKGDIAEGYSVSREKKESFPLTVTSAQKNPTAFYLCASSIPGQGVELPDTQYFGPGTRLTVL.

The V gene is TRBV27, the J gene TRBJ2-7; 9 nucleotides agree with TRBD1. The CDR3 loop spans 14 amino acids. The J segment lost 2 bases and the V segment lost 5 bases, leaving 4 bases of the junction unmatched. Germline loops: CDR1 MNHEY, CDR2 SMNVEV (reference sequence). The CDR3 nucleotides are TGTGCCAGCAGTGCGGGACAGGGTACCTACGAGCAGTACTTC. Amino acid sequence: CASSAGQGTYEQYF.

The chain couples TRBV21-1 to TRBJ2-1; the table assigns TRBD1, which was not confirmed against the DNA. TRBV21-1 is classified as a pseudogene. This CDR3 has 16 residues. CDR3 loop: CASSKGAWGLVDEQFF. CDR3 nucleotides: TGTGCCAGCAGCAAAGGGGCTTGGGGGCTCGTCGATGAGCAGTTCTTC.

V gene TRBV9 combines with J gene TRBJ2-2, with 9 positions matching TRBD2. The V gene's germline CDR1 is SGDLS and CDR2 YYNGEE. The CDR3 is made up of 16 amino acids. Trimming took 1 base from V and 8 from J; bases not matched to a gene: 9. The CDR3, as DNA: TGTGCCAGCAGCGTAAAGCTAGCGGGGACCGCGGGGGAGCTGTTTTTT. Its protein is CASSVKLAGTAGELFF.

This clone was seen a handful of times. This chain connects TRBV29-1 to TRBJ1-2; 7 positions agree with TRBD1. V was pared by 3 bases and J by 4 bases, with 5 bases of the junction left unmatched. There are 13 residues in the CDR3. The germline V gene has CDR1 SQVTM and CDR2 ANQGSEA. CDR3 residues: CSVEAGGSYGYTF. The CDR3 nucleotides read TGCAGCGTTGAGGCAGGGGGTTCCTATGGCTACACCTTC.

Of note for this clone: Other DNA sequences in the same sample also yield this CDR3. The J gene is TRBJ2-7, the V gene TRBV19; tentative D call: TRBD1 (6 bases). Germline-derived CDR1 and CDR2 are LNHDA and SQIVND (reference sequence). The ends were cut back, 5 bases at V and 0 bases at J, with 8 bases in the middle. The CDR3 extends over 13 amino acids. CDR3 residues: CASSSGVSYEQYF. The CDR3 DNA is TGTGCCAGTAGTTCAGGGGTCTCCTACGAGCAGTACTTC.

This clone was observed a handful of times. Relative to the germline gene, one junction end is altered; a read error may explain this. The sample holds other DNA sequences that translate to the same CDR3. The V gene is TRBV30, the J gene TRBJ2-7; D remains unclear. Germline assignment: CDR1 GTSNPN and CDR2 SVGIG (reference sequence). The CDR3 has 11 amino acids. CDR3 protein: CAWSVIHEKYF. The CDR3 DNA follows: TGTGCCTGGAGTGTAATCCACGAGAAGTACTTC.

The chain combines TRBV28 with TRBJ2-4; no firm D call. The CDR3 spans 14 residues. The V end was cut by 3 bases, the J end by 0 bases, with 6 bases between. The germline CDR1 and CDR2 sequences are MDHEN and SYDVKM. The CDR3 bases are TGTGCCAGCAGTTTTGAGTTAGCCAAAAACATTCAGTACTTC. This codes for CASSFELAKNIQYF. Looking up the rest from reference TRBV28 and TRBJ2-4 gives the full variable domain: DVKVTQSSRYLVKRTGEKVFLECVQDMDHENMFWYRQDPGLGLRLIYFSYDVKMKEKGDIPEGYSVSREKKERFSLILESASTNQTSMYLCASSFELAKNIQYFGAGTRLSVL.

The chain has TRBV5-1 and TRBJ1-1; TRBD1 matches at 12 bases. The germline V gene encodes CDR1 SGHRS and CDR2 YFSETQ. The CDR3 has 15 residues. J gave up 6 bases and V 0 bases, and 3 bases lay outside the gene matches. DNA for the CDR3: TGCGCCAGCAGCTTGGAAGGGACAGGGGGCGCTGAAGCTTTCTTT. This sequence encodes CASSLEGTGGAEAFF.